This TCR beta chain was recorded in a study of post-analysis software for immune sequencing data. Study background: Progressive-relapsing, secondary progressive and relapsing-remitting multiple sclerosis were among the disease courses included. Study results and caveats: Diversity measured as normalized Chao1 was significantly lower in multiple sclerosis patients than in controls. Clustering by F measure revealed strong co-clustering among samples prepared together in one batch. Five or six TRBV segments were significantly more frequent in patients than in controls. TRBV5-6, TRBV5-1 and TRBV20-1 were among these segments.

Details on this clonotype: Its antigen is undetermined.

The TCR beta cDNA libraries carried unique molecular identifiers. Input populations of about 0.9 to 10 million T cells gave rise to about 480,000 cDNA molecules. In TCRdb, the PCR reads were re-called with MiXCR into one record per CDR3 protein. In the table there are 700,000 to 800,000 distinct CDR3 sequences, about 27% of which are singletons. Germline CDR1 reads LGHDT; CDR2 reads YNNKEL (reference sequence). The V and J ends lost 0 bases and 1 base respectively, with 15 bases between them. The CDR3 covers 17 residues. Sequencing was done on a sample of blood. The clonotype comes from a girl aged 5-17 years with multiple sclerosis. The chain joins TRBV3-1 to TRBJ2-5; perhaps TRBD2 as D (5 bases). The CDR3 loop reads CASSQESRALGQETQYF. The CDR3 DNA reads TGTGCCAGCAGCCAAGAATCGCGGGCCCTGGGCCAAGAGACCCAGTACTTC.